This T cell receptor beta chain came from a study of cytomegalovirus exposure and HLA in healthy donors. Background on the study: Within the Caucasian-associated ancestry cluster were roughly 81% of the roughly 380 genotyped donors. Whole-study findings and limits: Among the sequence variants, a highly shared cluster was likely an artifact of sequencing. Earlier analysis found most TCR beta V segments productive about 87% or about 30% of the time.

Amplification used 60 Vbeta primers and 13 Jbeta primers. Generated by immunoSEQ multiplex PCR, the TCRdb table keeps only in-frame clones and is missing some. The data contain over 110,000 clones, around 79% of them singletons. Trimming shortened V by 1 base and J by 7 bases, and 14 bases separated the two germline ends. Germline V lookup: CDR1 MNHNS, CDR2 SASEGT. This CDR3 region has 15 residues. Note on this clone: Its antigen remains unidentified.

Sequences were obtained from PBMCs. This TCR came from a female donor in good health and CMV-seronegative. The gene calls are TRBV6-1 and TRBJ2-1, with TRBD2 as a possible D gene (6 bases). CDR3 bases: TGTGCCAGCAGTGAAGGTCCCAGGGCGGGGAATGAGCAGTTCTTC. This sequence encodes CASSEGPRAGNEQFF.